These 18 T cell receptor beta chains were sequenced from one sample in a study of T-cell memory formation after mild COVID-19. MiXCR, applied by TCRdb to the 5' RACE reads, yields one record per CDR3 protein. The table lists over 70,000 distinct CDR3 sequences, around 15% of them singletons. The material sequenced was PBMCs or a T cell subset sorted from them (not recorded which). Receptor source: a young man who had mild COVID-19 (a few samples of this study predate the infection). Cell type and time point are not known.

The chain joins TRBV12-3 or TRBV12-4 to TRBJ1-6; D is ambiguous. The length of the CDR3 is 16 residues. V lost 3 bases to trimming and J lost 0 bases, with 9 bases between them. The CDR3 spells CASSLGTRSYNSPLHF. The CDR3 DNA follows: TGTGCCAGCAGTTTGGGCACCCGCTCCTATAATTCACCCCTCCACTTT.

The CDR3 DNA follows: TGTGCCAGCTCACCACCAGTCTTTACAGGGCCTAAAAACACTGAAGCTTTCTTT. Protein product: CASSPPVFTGPKNTEAFF. The chain couples TRBV18 to TRBJ1-1, with a weak D call TRBD1 (6 bases). The CDR3 sequence is 18 residues long. Trimming shortened V by 0 bases and J by 2 bases, and 19 bases separated the two germline ends. Germline CDR1 is KGHSH and CDR2 is LQKENI.

The chain combines TRBV12-3 or TRBV12-4 with TRBJ2-7; D tentatively fits TRBD1 or TRBD2 (5 bases each). Trimming stripped 3 bases from V and 4 bases from J, with 13 bases between. This CDR3 has 14 residues. The CDR3 bases are TGTGCCAGCAGTTTGGGGCAGGACTTATACGAGCAGTACTTC. This sequence encodes CASSLGQDLYEQYF.

The chain has TRBV5-4 and TRBJ2-1, with D hard to call. The germline V gene has CDR1 SGHNT and CDR2 YYREEE (reference sequence). V was trimmed by 1 base and J by 6 bases, leaving 5 bases between them. The CDR3 spans 12 residues. CDR3 nucleotide sequence: TGTGCCAGCAGCTTGACTCTCAATGAGCAGTTCTTC. Translating gives CASSLTLNEQFF.

This clonotype was seen a handful of times. The rearrangement links TRBV4-3 to TRBJ2-2; no firm D call. Germline CDR1 is LGHNA and CDR2 is YSLEER. V lost 4 bases and J lost 0, with 12 bases in between. The CDR3 covers 16 residues. CDR3 sequence reads: CASSPYSLSNTGELFF. In DNA form, the CDR3 reads TGCGCCAGCAGCCCGTACAGTCTCTCGAACACCGGGGAGCTGTTTTTT.

The table lists this clonotype with a few counts. V is TRBV6-2 or TRBV6-3 and J is TRBJ1-5; D remains ambiguous. The CDR3 is 15 residues long. CDR1 and CDR2 (germline): MNHEY, SVGEGT. V dropped 4 bases and J dropped 5 bases, with 15 bases sitting between them. CDR3 residues: CASSSLGTLDQPQHF. The CDR3 DNA reads TGTGCCAGCAGTTCCCTCGGCACACTAGATCAGCCCCAGCATTTT.

This clonotype was recorded many times. This chain uses TRBV6-5 with TRBJ2-3; a possible D gene is TRBD2 (5 bases). V was clipped by 0 bases and J by 5 bases, with 18 bases between them. The CDR3 sequence is 17 residues long. Germline V lookup: CDR1 MNHEY, CDR2 SVGAGI. This CDR3 is CASSYSTRTGGLDTQYF. The CDR3 DNA is TGTGCCAGCAGTTACTCGACCCGGACTGGAGGTCTAGATACGCAGTATTTT.

The chain combines TRBV29-1 with TRBJ1-2; tentatively, D is TRBD1 (6 bases). Germline V gene lookup returns CDR1 SQVTM and CDR2 ANQGSEA. The V end lost 4 bases, the J end lost 7 bases, and 13 bases lay between the germline ends. The CDR3 has 12 residues. The CDR3 sequence: CSVGGGHSGYTF. The CDR3 DNA sequence: TGCAGCGTTGGCGGGGGACACTCTGGCTACACCTTC.

The table lists this clonotype with a few counts. The V and J genes are TRBV6-9 and TRBJ2-3, with D uncertain. The CDR3 is 11 residues long. V was trimmed by 9 bases and J by 10 bases, leaving 14 bases between them. Germline lookup yields CDR1 MNHGY and CDR2 SVAAGI. The CDR3 nucleotides are TGTGCCAGGGGGTTTACAAGGCCGCAGTATTTT. It specifies CARGFTRPQYF.

The chain carries TRBV7-2 and TRBJ1-6, with D uncertain. Between the trimmed V and J ends, which lost 3 bases and 9 bases, there was a span of 12 bases. This CDR3 has 14 residues. Germline CDR1 SGHTA, CDR2 FQGNSA. The CDR3 here is CASSLLPWGSPLHF. DNA for the CDR3: TGTGCCAGCAGCTTGTTACCTTGGGGTTCACCCCTCCACTTT.

CDR3 bases: TGTGCCAGCAGCACACCGGGACTAGCGGGGCGCTCCTACGAGCAGTACTTC. Translating gives CASSTPGLAGRSYEQYF. This chain links TRBV6-6 with TRBJ2-7, with 13 nucleotides matching TRBD2. V lost 6 bases, J lost 0 bases, and 8 bases stayed unmatched. The CDR3 covers 17 residues. Germline-derived CDR1 and CDR2 are MNHNY and SVGAGI (reference sequence).

This rearrangement joins TRBV7-9 to TRBJ2-7, with D uncertain. The germline CDR1 and CDR2 sequences are SEHNR and FQNEAQ (reference sequence). The V and J ends lost 5 bases and 6 bases respectively, with 8 bases between them. This CDR3 comprises 11 residues. CDR3 residues: CASSHPSEQYF. The CDR3 coding sequence is TGTGCCAGCAGCCATCCCTCCGAGCAGTACTTC.

As DNA, the CDR3 is TGTGCCAGCAGCTCGGAACGGGGGGGCCTACTCCTCGAGCAGTACTTC. The encoded protein is CASSSERGGLLLEQYF. The J gene is TRBJ2-7, the V gene TRBV11-1; 8 bases map to TRBD2. CDR1 SGHAT and CDR2 FQDESV come from the germline V gene (reference sequence). J was trimmed by 6 bases and V by 4 bases; bases with no gene match: 14. This CDR3 has 16 amino acids.

The chain recombines TRBV27 with TRBJ1-2; tentatively, D is TRBD1 (5 bases). Trimming shortened V by 6 bases and J by 8 bases, and 13 bases separated the two germline ends. The CDR3 covers 12 residues. Germline loops: CDR1 MNHEY, CDR2 SMNVEV (reference sequence). The CDR3 protein is CASSPAGDGYTF. The CDR3 DNA follows: TGTGCCAGCAGCCCAGCGGGGGACGGCTACACCTTC.

This clonotype showed up just a few times. J is TRBJ2-3 and V is TRBV6-6; 7 nucleotides line up with TRBD1. CDR1 is MNHNY and CDR2 is SVGAGI in the germline V gene (reference sequence). J was trimmed by 0 bases and V by 6 bases; bases with no gene match: 12. The CDR3 totals 17 residues. The CDR3, as DNA: TGTGCCAGCAGCCCGTGGGGAACAGGGGCTAGCACAGATACGCAGTATTTT. Protein product: CASSPWGTGASTDTQYF.

This clonotype was found a few times. The chain uses TRBV11-1 and TRBJ2-7; the D is unclear. The V and J ends lost 5 bases and 2 bases respectively, with 13 bases between them. In germline, CDR1 is SGHAT, CDR2 FQDESV (reference sequence). The CDR3 sequence is 14 residues long. CDR3 sequence: CASSRTHGAYEQYV. CDR3 sequence (DNA): TGTGCCAGCAGCCGGACCCATGGGGCCTACGAGCAGTACGTC.

This CDR3 is CASSKTSGGAHEQFF. The CDR3 DNA reads as TGTGCCAGCAGTAAGACTAGCGGGGGGGCCCATGAGCAGTTCTTC. The chain has TRBV6-2 or TRBV6-3 and TRBJ2-1; 14 bases line up with TRBD2. The CDR3 totals 15 residues. Germline loops: CDR1 MNHEY, CDR2 SVGEGT. The V and J ends lost 5 bases and 8 bases, in that order; junction bases with no gene match: 5.

This clonotype was picked up a small number of times. CDR3 DNA sequence: TGTGCCAGCAGTGAACTAGCGGGGGAAACCGGGGAGCTGTTTTTT. As protein: CASSELAGETGELFF. The V call is TRBV7-9, the J call TRBJ2-2; 11 bases agree with TRBD2. The CDR3 contains 15 residues. The V gene end was trimmed by 6 bases and the J gene end by 5 bases; junction bases not matched to a gene: 5. CDR1 and CDR2 from the germline V gene are SEHNR and FQNEAQ (reference sequence).